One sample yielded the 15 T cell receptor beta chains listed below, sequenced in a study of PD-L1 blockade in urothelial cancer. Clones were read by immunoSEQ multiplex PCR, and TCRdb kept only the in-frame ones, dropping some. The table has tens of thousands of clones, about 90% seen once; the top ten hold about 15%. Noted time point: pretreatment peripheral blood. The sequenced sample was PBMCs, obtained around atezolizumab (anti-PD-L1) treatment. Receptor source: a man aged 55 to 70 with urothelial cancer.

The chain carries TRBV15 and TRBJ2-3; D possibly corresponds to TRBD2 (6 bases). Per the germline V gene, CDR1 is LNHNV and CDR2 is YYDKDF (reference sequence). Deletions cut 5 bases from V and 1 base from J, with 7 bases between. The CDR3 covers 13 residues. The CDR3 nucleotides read TGTGCCACCAGCGCTAGCGGCACAGATACGCAGTATTTT. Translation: CATSASGTDTQYF. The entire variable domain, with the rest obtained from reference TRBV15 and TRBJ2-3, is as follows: DAMVIQNPRYQVTQFGKPVTLSCSQTLNHNVMYWYQQKSSQAPKLLFHYYDKDFNNEADTPDNFQSRRPNTSFCFLDIRSPGLGDTAMYLCATSASGTDTQYFGPGTRLTVL.

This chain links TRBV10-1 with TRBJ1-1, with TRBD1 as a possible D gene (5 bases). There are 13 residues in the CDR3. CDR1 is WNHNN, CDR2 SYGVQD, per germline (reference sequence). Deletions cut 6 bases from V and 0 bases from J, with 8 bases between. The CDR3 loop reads CASRVGLNTEAFF. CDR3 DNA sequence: TGCGCCAGCAGAGTGGGGCTGAACACTGAAGCTTTCTTT.

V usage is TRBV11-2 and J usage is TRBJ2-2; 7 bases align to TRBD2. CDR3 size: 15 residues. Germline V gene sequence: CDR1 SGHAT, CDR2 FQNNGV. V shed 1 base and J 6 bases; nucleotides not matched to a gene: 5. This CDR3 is CASSLARGSAGELFF. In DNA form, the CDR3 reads TGTGCCAGCAGCTTAGCGCGGGGGTCCGCCGGGGAGCTGTTTTTT. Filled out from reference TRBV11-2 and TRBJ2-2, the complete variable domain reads EAGVAQSPRYKIIEKRQSVAFWCNPISGHATLYWYQQILGQGPKLLIQFQNNGVVDDSQLPKDRFSAERLKGVDSTLKIQPAKLEDSAVYLCASSLARGSAGELFFGEGSRLTVL.

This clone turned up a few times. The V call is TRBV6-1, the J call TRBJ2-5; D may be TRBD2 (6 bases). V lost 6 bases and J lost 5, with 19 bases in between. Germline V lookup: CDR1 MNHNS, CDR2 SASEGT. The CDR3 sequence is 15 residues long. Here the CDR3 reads CASRRDVWGRETQYF. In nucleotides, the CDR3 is TGTGCCAGCAGGCGGGACGTGTGGGGACGGGAGACCCAGTACTTC.

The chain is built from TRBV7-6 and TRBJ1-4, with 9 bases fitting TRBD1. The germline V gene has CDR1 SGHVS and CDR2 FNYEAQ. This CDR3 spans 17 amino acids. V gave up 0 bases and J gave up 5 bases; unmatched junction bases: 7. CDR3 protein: CASSLALRGQGNEKLFF. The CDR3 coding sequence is TGTGCCAGCAGCTTAGCTCTTCGGGGACAGGGAAATGAAAAACTGTTTTTT.

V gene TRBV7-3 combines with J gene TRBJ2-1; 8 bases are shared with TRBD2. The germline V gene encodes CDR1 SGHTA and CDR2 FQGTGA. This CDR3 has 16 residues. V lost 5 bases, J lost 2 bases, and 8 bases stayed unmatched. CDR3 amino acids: CASSPGAGEAYNEQFF. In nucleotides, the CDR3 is TGTGCCAGCAGCCCCGGAGCGGGGGAGGCCTACAATGAGCAGTTCTTC.

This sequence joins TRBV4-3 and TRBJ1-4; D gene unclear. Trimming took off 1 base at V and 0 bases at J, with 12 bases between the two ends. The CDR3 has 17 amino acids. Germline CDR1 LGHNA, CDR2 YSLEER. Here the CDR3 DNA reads TGCGCCAGCAGCCAAGGTGCGGTTATTTCAACTAATGAAAAACTGTTTTTT. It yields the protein CASSQGAVISTNEKLFF.

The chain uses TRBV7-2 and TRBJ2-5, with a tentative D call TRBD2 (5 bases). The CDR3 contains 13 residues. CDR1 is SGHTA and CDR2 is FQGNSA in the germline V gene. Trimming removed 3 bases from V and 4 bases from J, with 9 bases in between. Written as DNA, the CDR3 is TGTGCCAGCAGCTTTGGGCGGGCAGAGACCCAGTACTTC. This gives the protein CASSFGRAETQYF. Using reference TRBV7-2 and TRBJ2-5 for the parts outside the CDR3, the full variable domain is GAGVSQSPSNKVTEKGKDVELRCDPISGHTALYWYRQSLGQGLEFLIYFQGNSAPDKSGLPSDRFSAERTGGSVSTLTIQRTQQEDSAVYLCASSFGRAETQYFGPGTRLLVL.

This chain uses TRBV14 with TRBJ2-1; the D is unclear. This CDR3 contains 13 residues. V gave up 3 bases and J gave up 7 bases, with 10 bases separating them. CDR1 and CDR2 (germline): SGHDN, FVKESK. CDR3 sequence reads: CASSQSSDNEQFF. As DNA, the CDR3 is TGTGCCAGCAGCCAGTCCAGTGATAATGAGCAGTTCTTC.

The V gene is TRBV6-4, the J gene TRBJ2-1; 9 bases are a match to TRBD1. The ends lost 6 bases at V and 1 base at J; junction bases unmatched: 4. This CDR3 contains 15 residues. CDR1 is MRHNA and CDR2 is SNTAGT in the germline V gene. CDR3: CASRTTGGSYNEQFF. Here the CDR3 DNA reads TGTGCCAGCAGGACGACAGGGGGTTCCTACAATGAGCAGTTCTTC.

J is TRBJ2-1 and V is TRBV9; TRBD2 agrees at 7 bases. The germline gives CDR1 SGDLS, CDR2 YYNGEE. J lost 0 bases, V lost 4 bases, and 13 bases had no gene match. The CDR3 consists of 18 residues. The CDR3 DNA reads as TGTGCCAGCAGCTTGTCGGGACTAACCTACAGCTCCTACAATGAGCAGTTCTTC. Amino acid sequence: CASSLSGLTYSSYNEQFF.

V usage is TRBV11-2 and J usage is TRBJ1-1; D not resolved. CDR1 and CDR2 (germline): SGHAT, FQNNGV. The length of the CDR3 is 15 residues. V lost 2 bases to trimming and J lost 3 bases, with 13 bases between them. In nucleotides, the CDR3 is TGTGCCAGCAGCTTACCGGTTGGGAGTTACACTGAAGCTTTCTTT. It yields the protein CASSLPVGSYTEAFF.

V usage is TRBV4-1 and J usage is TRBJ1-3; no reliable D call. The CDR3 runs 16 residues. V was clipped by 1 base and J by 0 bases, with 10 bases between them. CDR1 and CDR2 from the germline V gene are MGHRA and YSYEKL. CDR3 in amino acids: CASSQGGRGSGNTIYF. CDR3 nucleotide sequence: TGCGCCAGCAGCCAAGGAGGACGGGGCTCTGGAAACACCATATATTTT.

The CDR3 DNA reads as TGTGCCAGCAGCGTACAGGGCTACGACAATGAGCAGTTCTTC. Translated, it gives CASSVQGYDNEQFF. The rearrangement joins TRBV9 to TRBJ2-1; TRBD1 is a possible D gene (5 bases). CDR3 length: 14 amino acids. Germline CDR1 SGDLS, CDR2 YYNGEE. The V end was cut by 1 base, the J end by 5 bases, with 10 bases between.

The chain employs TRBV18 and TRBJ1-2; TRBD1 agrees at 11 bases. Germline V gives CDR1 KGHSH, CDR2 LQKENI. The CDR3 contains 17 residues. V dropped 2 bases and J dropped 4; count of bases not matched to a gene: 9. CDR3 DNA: TGTGCCAGCTCACCAGGGGACAGGGGGATCCGTGGCTATGGCTACACCTTC. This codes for CASSPGDRGIRGYGYTF.